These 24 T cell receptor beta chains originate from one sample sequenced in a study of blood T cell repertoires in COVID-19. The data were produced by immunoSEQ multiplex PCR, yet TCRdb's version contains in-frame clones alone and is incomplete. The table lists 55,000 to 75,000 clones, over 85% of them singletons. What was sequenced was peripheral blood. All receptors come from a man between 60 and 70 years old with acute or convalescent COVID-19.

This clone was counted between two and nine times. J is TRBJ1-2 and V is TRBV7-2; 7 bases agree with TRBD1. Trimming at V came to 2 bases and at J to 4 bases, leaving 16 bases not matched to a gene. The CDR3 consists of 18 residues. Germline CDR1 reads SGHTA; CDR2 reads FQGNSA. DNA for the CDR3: TGTGCCAGCAGCTTAAGAGGGGGCGGAGGGGGCCTTAGCTATGGCTACACCTTC. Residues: CASSLRGGGGGLSYGYTF.

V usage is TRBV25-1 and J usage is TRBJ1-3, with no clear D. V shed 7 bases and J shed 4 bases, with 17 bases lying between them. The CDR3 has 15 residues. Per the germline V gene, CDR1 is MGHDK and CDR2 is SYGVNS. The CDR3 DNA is TGTGCCAGCAACCACCCCGGGGAACTCGGAAACACCATATATTTT. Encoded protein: CASNHPGELGNTIYF.

CDR3 protein: CASSTPGLAPDTQYF. The CDR3 DNA reads TGTGCCAGCAGTACACCGGGACTAGCGCCAGATACGCAGTATTTT. This sequence joins TRBV5-4 and TRBJ2-3; 10 nucleotides agree with TRBD2. The V gene's germline CDR1 is SGHNT and CDR2 YYREEE (reference sequence). The V gene end was trimmed by 5 bases and the J gene end by 4 bases; junction bases not matched to a gene: 7. The CDR3 spans 15 residues.

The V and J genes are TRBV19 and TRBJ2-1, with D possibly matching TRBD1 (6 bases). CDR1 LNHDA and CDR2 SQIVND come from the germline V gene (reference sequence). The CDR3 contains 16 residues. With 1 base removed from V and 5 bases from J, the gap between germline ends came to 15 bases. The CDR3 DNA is TGTGCCAGTAGTATAGCCGCCAGGGGCTTAGACAATGAGCAGTTCTTC. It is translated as CASSIAARGLDNEQFF.

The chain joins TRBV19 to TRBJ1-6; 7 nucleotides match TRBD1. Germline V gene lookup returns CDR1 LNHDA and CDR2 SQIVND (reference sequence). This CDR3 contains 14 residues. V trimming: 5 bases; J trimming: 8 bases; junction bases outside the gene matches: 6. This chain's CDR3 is CASSLQGNDSPLHF. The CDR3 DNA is TGTGCCAGTAGTTTACAGGGGAACGATTCACCCCTCCACTTT.

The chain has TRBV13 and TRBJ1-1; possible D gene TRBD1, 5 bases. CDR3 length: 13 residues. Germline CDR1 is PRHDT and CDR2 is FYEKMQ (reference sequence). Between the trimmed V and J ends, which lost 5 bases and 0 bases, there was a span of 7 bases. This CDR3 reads CASSLQVNTEAFF. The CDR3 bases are TGTGCCAGCAGCCTACAGGTGAACACTGAAGCTTTCTTT. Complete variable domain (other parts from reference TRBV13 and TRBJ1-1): AAGVIQSPRHLIKEKRETATLKCYPIPRHDTVYWYQQGPGQDPQFLISFYEKMQSDKGSIPDRFSAQQFSDYHSELNMSSLELGDSALYFCASSLQVNTEAFFGQGTRLTVV.

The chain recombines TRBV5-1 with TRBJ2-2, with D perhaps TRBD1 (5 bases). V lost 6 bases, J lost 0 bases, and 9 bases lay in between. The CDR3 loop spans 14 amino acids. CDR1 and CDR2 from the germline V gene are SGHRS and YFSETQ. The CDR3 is CASTDSSNTGELFF. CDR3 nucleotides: TGCGCCAGCACCGACAGTTCGAACACCGGGGAGCTGTTTTTT.

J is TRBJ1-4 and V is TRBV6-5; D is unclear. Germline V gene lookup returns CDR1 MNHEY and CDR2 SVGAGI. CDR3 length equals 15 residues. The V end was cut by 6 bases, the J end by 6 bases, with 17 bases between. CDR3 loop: CASRGREGGDEKLFF. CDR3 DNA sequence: TGTGCCAGCAGAGGTCGCGAGGGCGGGGATGAAAAACTGTTTTTT.

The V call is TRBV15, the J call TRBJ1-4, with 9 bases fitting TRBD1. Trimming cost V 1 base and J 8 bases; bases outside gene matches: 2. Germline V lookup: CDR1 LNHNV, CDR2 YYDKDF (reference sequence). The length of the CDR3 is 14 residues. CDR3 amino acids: CATSRVGTGEKLFF. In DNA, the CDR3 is TGTGCCACCAGCAGAGTGGGGACAGGGGAAAAACTGTTTTTT.

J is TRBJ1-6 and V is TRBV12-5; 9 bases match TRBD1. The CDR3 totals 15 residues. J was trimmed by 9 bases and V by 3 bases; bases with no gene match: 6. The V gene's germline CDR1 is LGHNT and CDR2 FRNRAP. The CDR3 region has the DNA TGTGCTAGTGGTTTCCTGGGACAGGGAACTTCACCCCTCCACTTT. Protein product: CASGFLGQGTSPLHF.

The DNA of the CDR3 is TGTGCCAGCAGTTCGGCCTCGCGGGAAAAACTGTTTTTT. This gives the protein CASSSASREKLFF. This rearrangement joins TRBV27 to TRBJ1-4; D gene ambiguous. In germline, CDR1 is MNHEY, CDR2 SMNVEV (reference sequence). The CDR3 has 13 residues. V lost 4 bases, J lost 8 bases, and 11 bases lay in between.

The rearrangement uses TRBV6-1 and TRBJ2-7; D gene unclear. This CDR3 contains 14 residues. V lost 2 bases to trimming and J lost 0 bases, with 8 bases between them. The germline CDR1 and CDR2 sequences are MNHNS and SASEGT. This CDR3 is CASSEFLSSYEQYF. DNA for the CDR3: TGTGCCAGCAGTGAATTTTTGAGCTCCTACGAGCAGTACTTC.

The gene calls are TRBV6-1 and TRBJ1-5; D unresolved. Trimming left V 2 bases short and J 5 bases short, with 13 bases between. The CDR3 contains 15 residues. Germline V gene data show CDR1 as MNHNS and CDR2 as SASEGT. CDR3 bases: TGTGCCAGCAGTGAATTCCTGGAGGGCTATCAGCCCCAGCATTTT. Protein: CASSEFLEGYQPQHF.

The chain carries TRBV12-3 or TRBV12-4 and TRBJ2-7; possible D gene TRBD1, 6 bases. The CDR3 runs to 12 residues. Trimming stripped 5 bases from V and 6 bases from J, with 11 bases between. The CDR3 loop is CASSTGSSEQYF. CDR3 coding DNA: TGTGCCAGCAGTACAGGGAGTAGCGAGCAGTACTTC.

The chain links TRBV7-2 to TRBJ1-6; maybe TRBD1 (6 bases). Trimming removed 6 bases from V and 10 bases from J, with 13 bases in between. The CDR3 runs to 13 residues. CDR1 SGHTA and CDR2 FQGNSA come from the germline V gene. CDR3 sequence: CASRPQGGSPLHF. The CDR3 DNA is TGTGCCAGCAGACCACAGGGTGGATCACCCCTCCACTTT.

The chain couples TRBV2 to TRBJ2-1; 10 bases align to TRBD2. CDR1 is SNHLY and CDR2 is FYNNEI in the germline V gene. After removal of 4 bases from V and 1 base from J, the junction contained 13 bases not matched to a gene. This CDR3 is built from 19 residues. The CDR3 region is CASSAGPAGGFLSYNEQFF. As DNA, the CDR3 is TGTGCCAGCAGTGCGGGCCCAGCGGGGGGGTTCTTGTCCTACAATGAGCAGTTCTTC.

This CDR3 is CASRSGLYSGNTIYF. The DNA for the CDR3 is TGTGCCAGCAGGTCGGGACTGTACTCTGGAAACACCATATATTTT. The V and J genes are TRBV6-5 and TRBJ1-3; D possibly corresponds to TRBD1 (5 bases). The germline CDR1 and CDR2 sequences are MNHEY and SVGAGI. The CDR3 has 15 amino acids. The V end lost 6 bases, the J end lost 0 bases, and 12 bases lay between the germline ends.

The CDR3 loop is CASSLGQTTRSPLHF. CDR3 DNA sequence: TGTGCCAGCAGTTTGGGACAGACTACCAGGTCACCCCTCCACTTT. The rearrangement links TRBV2 to TRBJ1-6; 7 nucleotides align to TRBD1. Germline V CDR1 and CDR2: SNHLY, FYNNEI. V gave up 5 bases and J gave up 10 bases; unmatched junction bases: 11. The CDR3 consists of 15 residues.

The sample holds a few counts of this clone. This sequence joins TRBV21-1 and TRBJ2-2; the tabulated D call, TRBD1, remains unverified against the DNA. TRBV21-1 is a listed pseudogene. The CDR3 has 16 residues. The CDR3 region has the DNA TGTGCCAGCAGCCTACGGACACTCGCGAACACCGGGGAGCTGTTTTTT. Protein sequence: CASSLRTLANTGELFF.

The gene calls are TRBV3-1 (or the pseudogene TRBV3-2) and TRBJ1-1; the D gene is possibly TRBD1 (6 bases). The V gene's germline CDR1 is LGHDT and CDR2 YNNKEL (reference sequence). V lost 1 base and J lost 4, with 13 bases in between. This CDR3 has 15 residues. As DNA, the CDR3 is TGTGCCAGCAGCCAAGGAGCGGGGGGCGGCACTGAAGCTTTCTTT. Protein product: CASSQGAGGGTEAFF.

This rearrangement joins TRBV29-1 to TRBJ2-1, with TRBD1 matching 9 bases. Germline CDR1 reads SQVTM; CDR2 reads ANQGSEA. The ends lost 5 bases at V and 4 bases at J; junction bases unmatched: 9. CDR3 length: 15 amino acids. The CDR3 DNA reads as TGCAGCGTTTTGCGCCGGGACAGGGCTTACAATGAGCAGTTCTTC. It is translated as CSVLRRDRAYNEQFF.

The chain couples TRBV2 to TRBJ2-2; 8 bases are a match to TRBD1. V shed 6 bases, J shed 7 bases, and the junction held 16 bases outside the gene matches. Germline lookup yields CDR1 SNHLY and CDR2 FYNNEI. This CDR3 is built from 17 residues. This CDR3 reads CASRRGQGGGGNGELFF. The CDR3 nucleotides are TGTGCCAGCAGAAGAGGACAGGGTGGGGGAGGAAACGGGGAGCTGTTTTTT.

CDR3 protein: CASSIVGGGHREHSPLHF. Here the CDR3 DNA reads TGTGCCAGTAGTATAGTTGGCGGCGGCCATAGGGAGCATTCACCCCTCCACTTT. The chain employs TRBV19 and TRBJ1-6; no reliable D call. The CDR3 runs to 18 residues. Looked up from germline, CDR1 is LNHDA and CDR2 is SQIVND (reference sequence). V gave up 1 base and J gave up 8 bases, with 21 bases separating them.

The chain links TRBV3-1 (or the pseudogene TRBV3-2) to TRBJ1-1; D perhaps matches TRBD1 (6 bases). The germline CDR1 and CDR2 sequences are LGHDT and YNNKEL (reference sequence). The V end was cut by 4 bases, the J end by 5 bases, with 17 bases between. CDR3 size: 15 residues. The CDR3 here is CASSPRSGGRTEAFF. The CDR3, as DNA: TGTGCCAGCAGCCCGAGATCCGGGGGGCGAACTGAAGCTTTCTTT.